The clone carrying this T cell receptor beta chain has a handful of counts. Its antigen is undetermined. This sample was taken from a study of beta chain features in type 1 diabetes. Study details: The number of sorted cells examined across all samples was some 98,000,000. Notes on the study in general: Moderately but significantly shorter TCRB CDR3s were found in Type 1 diabetes patients in all four CD4+ subsets.

Sorted CD4+ subsets: naive, central memory, regulatory, stem cell-like memory (CD45RO/CCR7/CD25/CD127/CD95/CD27 panel). cDNA synthesis used the whole RNA isolate, giving expressed TCRB sequences. TCRdb's table, derived via immunoSEQ multiplex PCR, lists solely in-frame clones and lacks some. Among some 180,000 clones listed, 10% to 15% were seen once. CDR3 length equals 15 residues. With 4 bases removed from V and 5 bases from J, the gap between germline ends came to 15 bases. Germline CDR1 SEHNR, CDR2 FQNEAQ (reference sequence). This rearrangement joins TRBV7-9 to TRBJ2-1; D not certain. This clonotype originated in a woman under 30 in good health. Sequencing used central memory CD4+ T cells from blood. The CDR3 reads CASSSRSLGHNEQFF. CDR3 DNA sequence: TGTGCCAGCAGCTCCCGGAGTTTGGGTCACAATGAGCAGTTCTTC.